The T cell receptor beta chain under discussion was sequenced for a study of T cells in Graves' hyperthyroidism and ophthalmopathy. Looking at the study overall: Peripheral blood sampling occurred at initial diagnosis, before any treatment. Points from the study as a whole: Ophthalmopathy was model-predicted a median roughly 6.5 months pre-onset. Researchers found most expanded thyroid clonotypes above 0.001 in blood as well.

TCR beta CDR3 regions were amplified from RNA transcripts. During a first-round RT-PCR of the TCR CDR3, the HTBI primer set was used. TCRdb re-called the multiplex PCR reads with MiXCR, one entry per CDR3 protein. In the table there are under 130,000 distinct CDR3 sequences, about 45% of which are singletons. This clonotype has a count of ten or more. Its target is unknown. The CDR3 contains 14 residues. The trim removed 5 bases at V and 6 bases at J, leaving 10 bases unmatched. Germline V gene lookup returns CDR1 DFQATT and CDR2 SNEGSKA (reference sequence). The rearrangement joins TRBV20-1 to TRBJ1-2, with TRBD1 identical over 9 bases. This receptor was taken from a man in his forties or fifties with Graves' hyperthyroidism. The sequencing input was blood. DNA of the CDR3: TGCAGTGCTCACGGAACCGGGACAGGGAATGGCTACACCTTC. Translating gives CSAHGTGTGNGYTF.